Below, 30 T cell receptor beta chains from the same sample are listed, as sequenced in a study of metastatic and nonmetastatic thyroid tumors. Nobody among the patients had been given any treatment before thyroid surgery. TCRdb used MiXCR to call clones anew from the PCR reads. The repertoire holds about 50,000 clones, with about 4.2% as singletons. Material: blood. The receptors were sampled from a female donor with papillary thyroid cancer or a benign thyroid nodule (not recorded which). Some clones in this sample may be carry-over from other donors' samples.

This clone was counted many times. The J gene is TRBJ2-7, the V gene TRBV6-1, with TRBD2 matching over 10 bases. The ends lost 5 bases at V and 2 bases at J; junction bases unmatched: 6. This CDR3 spans 15 amino acids. Germline lookup yields CDR1 MNHNS and CDR2 SASEGT. In DNA form, the CDR3 reads TGTGCCAGCAGTTCATTAGCGGGGGGACCCTACGAGCAGTACTTC. This gives the protein CASSSLAGGPYEQYF.

This clone appeared a few times. The V call is TRBV2, the J call TRBJ2-1, with D tentatively TRBD1 (5 bases). The CDR3 extends over 13 amino acids. V lost 0 bases, J lost 16 bases, and 16 bases lay in between. Germline V gives CDR1 SNHLY, CDR2 FYNNEI. This CDR3 is CASSEALATVYFF. The CDR3 nucleotides are TGTGCCAGCAGTGAAGCCCTTGCGACAGTGTATTTCTTC.

This clone was detected a few times. Its ends do not fully match the called genes, so a read error is possible. This rearrangement joins TRBV7-2 to TRBJ2-7; 11 nucleotides match TRBD2. Germline V gene lookup returns CDR1 SGHTA and CDR2 FQGNSA. The CDR3 is 15 residues long. The DNA for the CDR3 is TGTGCCAGCAGCCCTACTAGCGGGAGACTGAAGGATCAGTATTTC. Its protein product is CASSPTSGRLKDQYF.

A note on this clone: A much bigger clone sits one base away, suggesting this may be a read error. The rearrangement joins TRBV2 to TRBJ2-5; D is possibly TRBD1 (6 bases). The CDR3 loop spans 13 amino acids. V shed 11 bases and J shed 8 bases, with 21 bases lying between them. The V gene's germline CDR1 is SNHLY and CDR2 FYNNEI. Here the CDR3 reads CAGTQGREDTQYF. CDR3 bases: TGTGCCGGGACACAGGGTCGCGAGGATACCCAGTACTTC.

At least ten counts were recorded for this clone. The chain is built from TRBV6-1 and TRBJ2-7; D is undetermined. Germline V lookup: CDR1 MNHNS, CDR2 SASEGT. With 7 bases removed from V and 9 bases from J, the gap between germline ends came to 13 bases. CDR3 length: 11 residues. Here the CDR3 DNA reads TGTGCCAGCACCGAGGTTTCCCCGCAGTACTTC. This translates into CASTEVSPQYF.

The chain combines TRBV6-2 or TRBV6-3 with TRBJ2-2; D possibly corresponds to TRBD1 (5 bases). Germline V gives CDR1 MNHEY, CDR2 SVGEGT. This CDR3 contains 14 residues. V was cut by 5 bases and J by 10 bases, with 17 bases left in between. The CDR3 nucleotides are TGTGCCAGCAGTACCCTACAGGAGAGTGTGGAGCTGTTTTTT. Translation: CASSTLQESVELFF.

This clone was picked up a small number of times. J is TRBJ2-2 and V is TRBV24-1; D gene uncertain. Trimming shortened V by 5 bases and J by 7 bases, and 22 bases separated the two germline ends. CDR1 is KGHDR and CDR2 is SFDVKD in the germline V gene. The CDR3 spans 17 residues. The chain's CDR3 is CATSGHTGTVSVGELFF. CDR3 nucleotides: TGTGCCACCAGTGGCCACACCGGCACAGTGTCCGTCGGGGAGCTGTTTTTT.

The sample holds many counts of this clone. The CDR3 reads CATAAGSNTGELFF. The DNA of the CDR3 is TGTGCCACCGCGGCGGGCTCGAACACCGGGGAGCTGTTTTTT. The rearrangement links TRBV2 to TRBJ2-2; D perhaps matches TRBD2 (5 bases). The V and J ends lost 10 bases and 0 bases respectively, with 12 bases between them. The CDR3 is made up of 14 amino acids. CDR1 is SNHLY and CDR2 is FYNNEI in the germline V gene.

At least ten counts were recorded for this clone. The chain has TRBV3-1 and TRBJ2-5, with 13 bases identical to TRBD2. V shed 0 bases and J 4 bases; nucleotides not matched to a gene: 8. Germline CDR1 and CDR2: LGHDT and YNNKEL (reference sequence). The CDR3 runs to 18 residues. CDR3 coding DNA: TGTGCCAGCAGCCAAGAAGCACTAGCGGGAGGGTGGGGAGAGACCCAGTACTTC. Protein: CASSQEALAGGWGETQYF.

This clone occurred many times. The chain is built from TRBV5-6 and TRBJ1-3; D gene uncertain. The CDR3 covers 12 residues. The germline V gene encodes CDR1 SGHDT and CDR2 YYEEEE. Deletions cut 0 bases from V and 10 bases from J, with 8 bases between. The DNA for the CDR3 is TGTGCCAGCAGCTTGGATGTTGGTACCATATATTTT. This encodes CASSLDVGTIYF.

This clone has at least ten counts. The gene calls are TRBV24-1 and TRBJ2-3; TRBD2 aligns across 12 bases. The CDR3 loop spans 16 amino acids. Germline V lookup: CDR1 KGHDR, CDR2 SFDVKD. V lost 4 bases and J lost 6; bases outside the gene matches: 7. CDR3 sequence: CATSETLAGGMDTQYF. The CDR3 bases are TGTGCCACCAGTGAAACCCTAGCGGGAGGGATGGATACGCAGTATTTT.

The rearrangement joins TRBV6-2 or TRBV6-3 to TRBJ2-7, with D possibly being TRBD2 (5 bases). Trimming took 5 bases from V and 2 from J, leaving 13 bases between them. Germline V lookup: CDR1 MNHEY, CDR2 SVGEGT. The CDR3 has 14 residues. The CDR3 nucleotides read TGTGCCAGCAGTCTCCACAGCGGAGCCTACGAGCAGTACTTC. This sequence encodes CASSLHSGAYEQYF.

This clone was seen many times. CDR3 region: CASSLGGQGDTIYF. CDR3 coding DNA: TGCGCCAGCAGCTTGGGGGGACAGGGCGACACCATATATTTT. The chain carries TRBV5-1 and TRBJ1-3; 9 nucleotides line up with TRBD1. Germline loops: CDR1 SGHRS, CDR2 YFSETQ. V lost 0 bases, J lost 8 bases, and 3 bases stayed unmatched. This CDR3 is 14 amino acids long.

The V gene is TRBV10-3, the J gene TRBJ2-1, with TRBD2 matching over 7 bases. The CDR3 runs 14 residues. The germline V gene encodes CDR1 ENHRY and CDR2 SYGVKD. V was pared by 11 bases and J by 10 bases, with 17 bases of the junction left unmatched. The CDR3 loop reads CAGSEQAGAKEQFF. CDR3 coding DNA: TGTGCCGGCAGTGAGCAGGCGGGAGCCAAGGAGCAGTTCTTC.

This clone has at least ten counts. V is TRBV7-9 and J is TRBJ2-1; a weak D match, TRBD1 (5 bases). V was cut by 1 base and J by 5 bases, with 9 bases left in between. In germline, CDR1 is SEHNR, CDR2 FQNEAQ (reference sequence). This CDR3 spans 14 amino acids. CDR3 nucleotide sequence: TGTGCCAGCAGCTTAGTAACAGGCAACAATGAGCAGTTCTTC. It encodes CASSLVTGNNEQFF.

To note about this clone: This could be a read error, since a much larger clone is one nucleotide away. CDR3 DNA sequence: TGCGCCAGCAGCGGGCCCAACAGGGATTCTGGAAACACCATATATTTT. It translates to CASSGPNRDSGNTIYF. The chain links TRBV6-9 to TRBJ1-3, with D possibly matching TRBD1 (6 bases). There are 16 residues in the CDR3. The germline V gene encodes CDR1 MNHGY and CDR2 SVAAGI.

Ten or more counts support this clone. It may be a read error: a sequence one base away is much more abundant. This sequence joins TRBV28 and TRBJ1-3; the D gene is possibly TRBD1 (5 bases). This CDR3 comprises 15 residues. The germline V gene has CDR1 MDHEN and CDR2 SYDVKM. CDR3 nucleotides: TGTGCCAGCAGTTTGGGGGGTAGCTCTGGAAACACCATATGTTTT. Translating gives CASSLGGSSGNTICF.

There are a few counts of this clone. The J gene is TRBJ1-5, the V gene TRBV7-2; TRBD1 matches 9 bases. With V trimmed by 2 bases and J by 5 bases, 1 base remained unmatched. Germline CDR1 reads SGHTA; CDR2 reads FQGNSA. The CDR3 loop spans 14 amino acids. The CDR3 region is CASSLRTGDQPQHF. The DNA for the CDR3 is TGTGCCAGCAGCTTAAGGACAGGGGATCAGCCCCAGCATTTT.

This clone came up many times. The V and J genes are TRBV25-1 and TRBJ2-2; D call uncertain. This CDR3 is 15 amino acids long. In germline, CDR1 is MGHDK, CDR2 SYGVNS. Trimming removed 4 bases at V and 1 base at J, with 10 bases between. The CDR3 nucleotides are TGTGCCAGCAGTGCCTCTAGGTGGAACACCGGGGAGCTGTTTTTT. Amino acids: CASSASRWNTGELFF.

This clone appeared many times. This chain uses TRBV6-1 with TRBJ2-7, with 9 bases lining up with TRBD2. With V trimmed by 10 bases and J by 6 bases, 16 bases remained unmatched. The CDR3 contains 15 residues. The germline CDR1 and CDR2 sequences are MNHNS and SASEGT. The CDR3 region has the DNA TGTGCCATACTGACCAAGATGGGACTAGCCGGCGAGCAGTACTTC. Amino acid sequence: CAILTKMGLAGEQYF.

This clone was picked up many times. The rearrangement uses TRBV20-1 and TRBJ2-3; possible D gene TRBD2, 5 bases. V was pared by 4 bases and J by 6 bases, with 17 bases between. The CDR3 is 14 residues long. Germline-derived CDR1 and CDR2 are DFQATT and SNEGSKA (reference sequence). CDR3 nucleotides: TGCAGTGCTAAGGTTGGAGGTCGGGGTGATACGCAGTATTTT. Residues: CSAKVGGRGDTQYF.

This clone was counted ten times or more. This sample includes further DNA sequences coding for the same CDR3. The genes are TRBV5-1 and TRBJ1-1, with D unclear. V was pared by 0 bases and J by 1 base, with 7 bases between. CDR1 and CDR2 from the germline V gene are SGHRS and YFSETQ. This CDR3 is 14 amino acids long. The CDR3 bases are TGCGCCAGCAGCTTGGCGCAGACGAACACTGAAGCTTTCTTT. As protein: CASSLAQTNTEAFF.

This clone was observed a few times. The V and J genes are TRBV20-1 and TRBJ2-7; 13 bases are shared with TRBD2. Germline CDR1 DFQATT, CDR2 SNEGSKA (reference sequence). This CDR3 contains 14 residues. The J segment lost 3 bases and the V segment lost 1 base, leaving 0 bases of the junction unmatched. CDR3 in amino acids: CSARGTSGSYEQYF. CDR3 DNA sequence: TGCAGTGCTAGAGGGACTAGCGGGAGCTACGAGCAGTACTTC.

This clone was counted ten times or more. The chain employs TRBV27 and TRBJ2-1; TRBD2 matches 7 bases. The CDR3 is 18 residues long. CDR1 MNHEY and CDR2 SMNVEV come from the germline V gene (reference sequence). Unmatched junction bases numbered 28, after V lost 10 bases and J lost 10 bases. CDR3 sequence: CANNLWGIGGEKRCEQFF. CDR3 DNA: TGTGCCAACAACCTTTGGGGTATTGGGGGGGAGAAGAGGTGCGAGCAGTTCTTC.

This clone came up many times. The V gene is TRBV12-3 or TRBV12-4, the J gene TRBJ1-1; 8 bases are shared with TRBD1. With V trimmed by 0 bases and J by 1 base, 4 bases remained unmatched. This CDR3 has 16 residues. CDR3 coding DNA: TGTGCCAGCAGTTTAGCCAGGACAGGGAAGAACACTGAAGCTTTCTTT. Residues: CASSLARTGKNTEAFF.

Ten or more counts support this clone. The chain carries TRBV29-1 and TRBJ2-1; TRBD2 aligns across 8 bases. Germline V CDR1 and CDR2: SQVTM, ANQGSEA. V lost 5 bases, J lost 6 bases, and 9 bases stayed unmatched. This CDR3 has 14 residues. CDR3 DNA sequence: TGCAGCGTTTCAGCGGGAGAGGTGGCCAATGAGCAGTTCTTC. The encoded protein is CSVSAGEVANEQFF.

This clone occurred a few times. V is TRBV11-3 and J is TRBJ2-2; D gene unclear. This CDR3 contains 13 residues. The germline V gene encodes CDR1 SGHNT and CDR2 YENEEA. V was cut by 2 bases and J by 6 bases, with 7 bases left in between. Here the CDR3 DNA reads TGTGCCAGCAGCTTAACCGGGCCCGGGGAGCTGTTTTTT. Its translation: CASSLTGPGELFF.

This clone was seen a handful of times. This sequence joins TRBV27 and TRBJ2-7; D uncertain. The CDR3 loop spans 14 amino acids. V was clipped by 0 bases and J by 0 bases, with 6 bases between them. The germline CDR1 and CDR2 sequences are MNHEY and SMNVEV (reference sequence). In DNA form, the CDR3 reads TGTGCCAGCAGTTTATCTGGCAGCTCCTACGAGCAGTACTTC. This codes for CASSLSGSSYEQYF.

There are a few counts of this clone. This may be a read error, as it is one base from a much larger clone. The V and J genes are TRBV5-1 and TRBJ2-5, with D hard to call. The CDR3 covers 14 residues. The V gene lost 4 bases and the J gene lost 3 bases, with 13 bases spanning the gap. Germline V gene data show CDR1 as SGHRS and CDR2 as YFSETQ. CDR3 sequence (DNA): TGCGCCAGCAGCCCCGCAGTATGGGAAGAGACCCAGTACTTC. This encodes CASSPAVWEETQYF. The full variable domain, with the rest looked up from reference TRBV5-1 and TRBJ2-5, is KAGVTQTPRYLIKTRGQQVTLSCSPISGHRSVSWYQQTPGQGLQFLFEYFSETQRNKGNFPGRFSGRQFSNSRSEMNVSTLELGDSALYLCASSPAVWEETQYFGPGTRLLVL.

The chain combines TRBV6-2 or TRBV6-3 with TRBJ2-2, with no clear D. The CDR3 spans 15 residues. Germline CDR1 is MNHEY and CDR2 is SVGEGT. Trimming stripped 6 bases from V and 3 bases from J, with 14 bases between. Written as DNA, the CDR3 is TGTGCCAGCAGCCCGGCCCCCCGTGACACCGGGGAGCTGTTTTTT. This encodes CASSPAPRDTGELFF.